The present TCR beta chain was sequenced within a study of response to subunit inactivated influenza vaccine. The CDR3 totals 14 residues. The germline gives CDR1 ENHRY, CDR2 SYGVKD. V was pared by 10 bases and J by 2 bases, with 9 bases of the junction left unmatched. Comments on this clonotype: The antigen remains undetermined.

TCRdb redid the calling of the RT-PCR reads with MiXCR, one entry per CDR3 protein. Of about 650,000 distinct CDR3 sequences in the sample, roughly 14% were seen once. Study-level points and caveats: T cells newly recruited by each seasonal influenza vaccination are few, the authors suggested.

This clonotype originated in a middle-aged man who received an inactivated influenza vaccine. The specimen was PBMCs from blood, collected roughly 12 days after vaccination. The rearrangement links TRBV10-3 to TRBJ2-7, with 9 bases lining up with TRBD2. CDR3 bases: TGTGCCACCAGGGGCGGGGGGGTAACCTACGAGCAGTACTTC. Amino acids: CATRGGGVTYEQYF.